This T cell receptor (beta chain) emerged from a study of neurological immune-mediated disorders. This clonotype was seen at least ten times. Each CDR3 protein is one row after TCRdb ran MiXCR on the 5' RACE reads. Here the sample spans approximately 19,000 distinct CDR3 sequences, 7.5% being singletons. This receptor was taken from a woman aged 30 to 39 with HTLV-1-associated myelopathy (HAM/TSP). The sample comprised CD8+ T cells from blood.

The CDR3 here is CSARTGGMDTQYF. DNA for the CDR3: TGCAGTGCTAGGACAGGGGGCATGGATACGCAGTATTTT. The chain employs TRBV20-1 and TRBJ2-3; 10 bases are a match to TRBD1. The CDR3 consists of 13 residues. V was pared by 3 bases and J by 6 bases, with 3 bases of the junction left unmatched. In germline, CDR1 is DFQATT, CDR2 SNEGSKA (reference sequence).